This T cell receptor beta chain is drawn from a study of blood T cell repertoires in COVID-19 (dated by TCRdb to 2019 to 2021). Regarding the research as a whole: Samples covering the acute and convalescent phases of COVID-19 were provided by collaborators in the United States, Italy and Spain. The prospective study material was composed of cDNA or gDNA derived from T cells, B-cell-depleted T cells, or PBMCs. Deeply sampled blood TCRbeta repertoires from subjects exposed to, actively infected with, or recovered from COVID-19 were included in the dataset. The repertoires were released in a freely available public database meant as a resource for research on the immune response to SARS-CoV-2. Samples were obtained from the ongoing ImmuneRACE study (first 160 participants) and from over a thousand subjects provided by 6 global collaborators. Nearly every sample came with metadata listing a de-identified subject ID, COVID-19 status, age in years and sex. Where available, HLA class I and class II types were obtained from metadata supplied by the sample provider rather than from assay-based typing. General study outcomes and caveats: The amount of clinical and demographic metadata varied by source and participant and was provided uncurated.

A note on this clone: It lacks a known antigen. The sample holds no much larger clone one base away, and base qualities are not on file.

The immunoSEQ Assay, a bias-controlled multiplex PCR, was used to amplify TCRbeta CDR3 regions from genomic DNA. The published analysis was carried out like this. Within the assay, amplification of reference gene primers was used to estimate how many nucleated cells each sample contained. To quantify the absolute abundance of each unique TCRbeta CDR3 rearrangement, sequence reads were collapsed and filtered. For each sample, productive Simpson clonality was calculated as the square root of Simpson's diversity index over productive rearrangements. TCRdb took over this immuneACCESS table, retaining in-frame rearrangements with V and J assigned. Such tables are incomplete; in checked studies, under half of the missing clones stem from an unresolved V gene, and the remainder is unexplained. V, J and clone size derive from that table, while D and trimming were established from the DNA sequence. For this sample there are around 190,000 clones; around 89% appear just once. The ten largest account for 4.4% of the sample.

According to the germline V gene, CDR1 reads KGHSH and CDR2 reads LQKENI. Trimming takes 5 bases from V and 2 bases from J, and the germline ends sit 4 bases apart. The CDR3 runs 13 amino acids, cysteine and phenylalanine included. Here the CDR3 DNA is all that survives: 39 bases in frame from base 1. Whole blood was collected in K2EDTA tubes by collaborating institutions according to the institutions' own protocols. Collaborator samples were shipped for TCRbeta analysis as frozen whole blood, isolated PBMCs, or DNA extracted from either sample type. Sequenced material: peripheral blood. The chain links TRBV18 with TRBJ2-6; the D gene cannot be named for sure. The sequence came from a human donor in a cohort sampled during active COVID-19. The CDR3 is CASSFTGANVLTF. The DNA sequence is as follows: TGTGCCAGCTCATTCACTGGGGCCAACGTCCTGACTTTC.